This TCR beta chain was identified in a study of radiotherapy plus CTLA-4 blockade in lung cancer. Points on this clone: The target antigen is unknown.

Regarding the study as a whole: TCR clones from tumors expanded in blood after radiotherapy plus ipilimumab.

Produced via immunoSEQ multiplex PCR; TCRdb's table is partial and in-frame only. The sample consists of 70,000 to 95,000 clones, under 85% of them appearing once. Between the trimmed V and J ends, which lost 2 bases and 5 bases, there was a span of 12 bases. This CDR3 is 14 amino acids long. CDR1 and CDR2 from the germline V gene are MNHEY and SVGAGI. This chain links TRBV6-5 with TRBJ2-5, with D perhaps TRBD2 (5 bases). The source of this sequence is a human donor with non-small cell lung cancer that progressed on radiotherapy plus ipilimumab. The sequencing here drew on peripheral blood, taken from a patient treated with radiotherapy plus ipilimumab. The CDR3 coding sequence is TGTGCCAGCAGTTACGGCCTAGCTCTGGAGACCCAGTACTTC. This gives the protein CASSYGLALETQYF.